This TCR beta chain was observed in a study of cytomegalovirus exposure and HLA in healthy donors. The CDR3 is 17 residues long. Germline values: CDR1 SGDLS, CDR2 YYNGEE. The V end was cut by 0 bases, the J end by 0 bases, with 13 bases between. PCR primers comprised 60 Vbeta and 13 Jbeta primers. This table comes from immunoSEQ multiplex PCR, and its TCRdb copy is limited to in-frame clones, with some not included. The table records 65,000 to 80,000 clones, approximately 79% of them present only once. Sampled while nominally healthy, donors likely had unrecorded immune exposures. Sequences were obtained from PBMCs. The clonotype originates from a woman aged 40 to 50 in good health and CMV-seropositive. The chain has TRBV9 and TRBJ1-3, with D tentatively TRBD1 (6 bases). The CDR3 reads CASSVGQAANSGNTIYF. Written as DNA, the CDR3 is TGTGCCAGCAGCGTAGGACAGGCCGCAAACTCTGGAAACACCATATATTTT.